These 27 T cell receptor beta chains were all obtained from the same sample, sequenced in a study of siplizumab effects on memory and regulatory T cells. The data were produced by immunoSEQ multiplex PCR, yet TCRdb's version contains in-frame clones alone and is incomplete. The table includes approximately 94,000 clones, 80% to 95% detected once. The material sequenced was CD8+ T cells sorted from blood. Receptor source: a human donor in good health.

The CDR3 protein is CASSLGQGARSEAFF. Written as DNA, the CDR3 is TGCGCCAGCAGCTTGGGACAGGGGGCTAGGTCTGAAGCTTTCTTT. The chain combines TRBV5-1 with TRBJ1-1; 10 nucleotides line up with TRBD1. The CDR3 sequence is 15 residues long. The junction had 5 bases not matched to a gene; V was cut back by 0 bases and J by 6 bases. Germline CDR1 is SGHRS and CDR2 is YFSETQ.

The chain recombines TRBV7-6 with TRBJ2-1; D uncertain. CDR3 length equals 15 residues. Germline V gives CDR1 SGHVS, CDR2 FNYEAQ. The ends were cut back, 5 bases at V and 3 bases at J, with 14 bases in the middle. As DNA, the CDR3 is TGTGCCAGCAGCGTCCTGGCAGGTAGCTACAATGAGCAGTTCTTC. Its translation: CASSVLAGSYNEQFF.

The chain recombines TRBV27 with TRBJ2-2; TRBD2 matches 9 bases. Germline CDR1 MNHEY, CDR2 SMNVEV (reference sequence). The CDR3 is 22 amino acids. V gave up 1 base and J gave up 2 bases; unmatched junction bases: 20. Written as DNA, the CDR3 is TGTGCCAGCAGTTTATTCTCCCCCCCCAGGTGGCGGGAGGGGGCAAACACCGGGGAGCTGTTTTTT. Translated, it gives CASSLFSPPRWREGANTGELFF.

The chain employs TRBV30 and TRBJ1-1; 7 bases fit TRBD1. The CDR3 spans 13 residues. Germline CDR1 reads GTSNPN; CDR2 reads SVGIG (reference sequence). The V gene end was trimmed by 2 bases and the J gene end by 5 bases; junction bases not matched to a gene: 5. The CDR3 sequence: CAWSYATGTEAFF. In nucleotides, the CDR3 is TGTGCCTGGAGTTACGCGACAGGGACTGAAGCTTTCTTT.

The gene calls are TRBV30 and TRBJ1-2; 7 bases fit TRBD1. The CDR3 sequence is 15 residues long. Germline V lookup: CDR1 GTSNPN, CDR2 SVGIG (reference sequence). The trim removed 0 bases at V and 1 base at J, leaving 5 bases unmatched. CDR3 loop: CAWSVRQGFNYGYTF. CDR3 nucleotide sequence: TGTGCCTGGAGTGTAAGACAGGGATTTAACTATGGCTACACCTTC.

The J gene is TRBJ1-1, the V gene TRBV5-1; a weak D match, TRBD1 (5 bases). The CDR3 runs 14 residues. CDR1 and CDR2 from the germline V gene are SGHRS and YFSETQ. The V gene lost 0 bases and the J gene lost 1 base, with 7 bases spanning the gap. CDR3 DNA sequence: TGCGCCAGCAGCTTGGGGGACGCGAACACTGAAGCTTTCTTT. Amino acid sequence: CASSLGDANTEAFF.

This chain links TRBV11-3 with TRBJ2-7; D call uncertain. Germline V gene data show CDR1 as SGHNT and CDR2 as YENEEA. The CDR3 has 16 residues. V was clipped by 4 bases and J by 2 bases, with 18 bases between them. CDR3 sequence reads: CASSSAWTGLTYEQYF. In nucleotides, the CDR3 is TGTGCCAGCAGCTCCGCCTGGACGGGCCTCACCTACGAGCAGTACTTC.

This rearrangement joins TRBV12-2 to TRBJ2-2; TRBD1, the D gene given by the table, was not confirmed from the DNA. TRBV12-2 is noted as a pseudogene. The CDR3 covers 14 residues. The CDR3 spells CASLLNQGSGELFF. In nucleotides, the CDR3 is TGTGCAAGTCTCTTAAACCAGGGGTCCGGGGAGCTGTTTTTT.

The chain uses TRBV10-3 and TRBJ1-5, with 7 positions matching TRBD1. The CDR3 is made up of 17 amino acids. The germline gives CDR1 ENHRY, CDR2 SYGVKD. V was clipped by 5 bases and J by 3 bases; unmatched bases: 13. The CDR3 DNA reads TGTGCCATCAGTAGAGGGGCGGGACAGATACCCAATCAGCCCCAGCATTTT. Residues: CAISRGAGQIPNQPQHF.

The CDR3 DNA reads TGTGCCAGTAGTATAGATCTACCTCGGGACACCCACGAGCAGTACTTC. It translates to CASSIDLPRDTHEQYF. The gene calls are TRBV19 and TRBJ2-7, with D perhaps matching TRBD1 (6 bases). With 0 bases removed from V and 5 bases from J, the gap between germline ends came to 17 bases. The CDR3 runs to 16 residues. CDR1 is LNHDA, CDR2 SQIVND, per germline (reference sequence).

The J gene is TRBJ2-7, the V gene TRBV6-5; 8 bases line up with TRBD2. V trimming: 2 bases; J trimming: 6 bases; junction bases outside the gene matches: 6. There are 14 residues in the CDR3. The germline CDR1 and CDR2 sequences are MNHEY and SVGAGI. CDR3 sequence (DNA): TGTGCCAGCAGTTACGCGGCGGGAGGACGCGAGCAGTACTTC. Translated: CASSYAAGGREQYF.

This rearrangement joins TRBV7-3 to TRBJ2-5, with 8 bases aligning to TRBD1. The CDR3 is 13 amino acids. CDR1 and CDR2 from the germline V gene are SGHTA and FQGTGA. After removal of 5 bases from V and 4 bases from J, the junction contained 3 bases not matched to a gene. The CDR3 nucleotides are TGTGCCAGCAGCGTAGACAGGGGAGAGACCCAGTACTTC. Its translation is CASSVDRGETQYF.

This chain uses TRBV6-1 with TRBJ2-1; possibly TRBD2 for D (6 bases). Germline V lookup: CDR1 MNHNS, CDR2 SASEGT. V was trimmed by 3 bases and J by 11 bases, leaving 8 bases between them. This CDR3 spans 11 amino acids. The CDR3 protein is CASSDSGKQFF. Here the CDR3 DNA reads TGTGCCAGCAGTGATAGCGGTAAGCAGTTCTTC.

The genes are TRBV30 and TRBJ2-7, with 8 bases aligning to TRBD1. With 1 base clipped from V and 1 base from J, the junction kept 6 bases outside the gene matches. CDR3 length: 15 residues. Germline values: CDR1 GTSNPN, CDR2 SVGIG (reference sequence). As DNA, the CDR3 is TGTGCCTGGAGTGGTACGGGGGACAGGTCCTACGAGCAGTACTTC. This encodes CAWSGTGDRSYEQYF.

The rearrangement links TRBV19 to TRBJ2-1; a possible D gene is TRBD2 (5 bases). This CDR3 is built from 14 residues. From germline, CDR1 is LNHDA and CDR2 SQIVND (reference sequence). The V gene lost 9 bases and the J gene lost 6 bases, with 18 bases spanning the gap. CDR3 in amino acids: CASRQELATNEQFF. In DNA form, the CDR3 reads TGTGCCAGCAGACAAGAGCTAGCTACCAATGAGCAGTTCTTC.

The chain has TRBV27 and TRBJ1-2; 8 nucleotides agree with TRBD1. This CDR3 is built from 16 residues. From germline, CDR1 is MNHEY and CDR2 SMNVEV (reference sequence). The V gene end was trimmed by 5 bases and the J gene end by 3 bases; junction bases not matched to a gene: 11. This chain's CDR3 is CASSQWLQGAYYGYTF. As DNA, the CDR3 is TGTGCCAGCAGTCAATGGCTCCAGGGGGCTTACTATGGCTACACCTTC.

The rearrangement links TRBV7-9 to TRBJ2-7; perhaps TRBD2 as D (5 bases). The CDR3 runs 17 residues. The germline CDR1 and CDR2 sequences are SEHNR and FQNEAQ (reference sequence). Deletions cut 2 bases from V and 1 base from J, with 18 bases between. CDR3 loop: CASSLQSMADLSYEQYF. CDR3 nucleotide sequence: TGTGCCAGCAGCTTACAGAGCATGGCGGACTTATCCTACGAGCAGTACTTC. Looking up the rest from reference TRBV7-9 and TRBJ2-7 gives the full variable domain: DTGVSQNPRHKITKRGQNVTFRCDPISEHNRLYWYRQTLGQGPEFLTYFQNEAQLEKSRLLSDRFSAERPKGSFSTLEIQRTEQGDSAMYLCASSLQSMADLSYEQYFGPGTRLTVT.

The chain links TRBV29-1 to TRBJ2-2; D remains ambiguous. CDR3 length equals 12 residues. V was shortened by 1 base and J by 3 bases, with 3 bases between the two germline ends. The germline V gene encodes CDR1 SQVTM and CDR2 ANQGSEA. The CDR3 region is CSVEGYTGELFF. The DNA of the CDR3 is TGCAGCGTTGAAGGGTACACCGGGGAGCTGTTTTTT.

This clone was detected once. The rearrangement uses TRBV15 and TRBJ2-4; D uncertain. Trimming removed 0 bases at V and 0 bases at J, with 12 bases between. This CDR3 region has 17 residues. Germline V gene data show CDR1 as LNHNV and CDR2 as YYDKDF (reference sequence). For the CDR3, the DNA is TGTGCCACCAGCAGAGATAAGGGATCTGAAGCCAAAAACATTCAGTACTTC. Residues: CATSRDKGSEAKNIQYF. The full variable domain, rest sourced from reference TRBV15 and TRBJ2-4, is DAMVIQNPRYQVTQFGKPVTLSCSQTLNHNVMYWYQQKSSQAPKLLFHYYDKDFNNEADTPDNFQSRRPNTSFCFLDIRSPGLGDTAMYLCATSRDKGSEAKNIQYFGAGTRLSVL.

This clone was counted only a few times. The V gene is TRBV7-9, the J gene TRBJ2-2; a possible D gene is TRBD1 (6 bases). Trimming took off 5 bases at V and 1 base at J, with 11 bases between the two ends. The CDR3 consists of 15 residues. CDR1 is SEHNR and CDR2 is FQNEAQ in the germline V gene (reference sequence). This chain's CDR3 is CASSRTVLNTGELFF. The CDR3 DNA is TGTGCCAGCAGCCGGACAGTACTGAACACCGGGGAGCTGTTTTTT.

The CDR3 sequence is CASSVEMRGIYGYTF. The DNA for the CDR3 is TGTGCCAGCAGCGTAGAGATGCGAGGCATCTATGGCTACACCTTC. The genes are TRBV9 and TRBJ1-2; unclear D gene. Trimming took off 0 bases at V and 4 bases at J, with 13 bases between the two ends. Germline-derived CDR1 and CDR2 are SGDLS and YYNGEE. The CDR3 is made up of 15 amino acids.

The rearrangement links TRBV25-1 to TRBJ2-2; D is perhaps TRBD1 (6 bases). This CDR3 has 13 residues. Per germline, CDR1 MGHDK and CDR2 SYGVNS. Trimming cost V 4 bases and J 6 bases, with 9 bases left between them. The CDR3 DNA reads as TGTGCCAGCAGTGCCAGGGGATCCGGGGAGCTGTTTTTT. This encodes CASSARGSGELFF. Drawing the rest from reference TRBV25-1 and TRBJ2-2, the complete variable domain is EADIYQTPRYLVIGTGKKITLECSQTMGHDKMYWYQQDPGMELHLIHYSYGVNSTEKGDLSSESTVSRIRTEHFPLTLESARPSHTSQYLCASSARGSGELFFGEGSRLTVL.

The J gene is TRBJ2-5, the V gene TRBV14; TRBD2 aligns across 12 bases. The J segment lost 5 bases and the V segment lost 4 bases, leaving 5 bases of the junction unmatched. There are 15 residues in the CDR3. CDR1 and CDR2 from the germline V gene are SGHDN and FVKESK. CDR3 residues: CASSLLAGGTETQYF. Here the CDR3 DNA reads TGTGCCAGCAGCCTACTAGCGGGGGGCACGGAGACCCAGTACTTC.

This rearrangement joins TRBV10-1 to TRBJ1-6, with no clear D. Germline V gene data show CDR1 as WNHNN and CDR2 as SYGVQD (reference sequence). Trimming took off 2 bases at V and 3 bases at J, with 2 bases between the two ends. The CDR3 length is 13 residues. CDR3 sequence reads: CASSEDYNSPLHF. DNA for the CDR3: TGCGCCAGCAGTGAGGACTATAATTCACCCCTCCACTTT.

V gene TRBV20-1 combines with J gene TRBJ2-5; D not resolved. V was trimmed by 0 bases and J by 5 bases, leaving 4 bases between them. Germline values: CDR1 DFQATT, CDR2 SNEGSKA (reference sequence). The CDR3 runs to 11 residues. As DNA, the CDR3 is TGCAGTGCTAGAGATTCGGAGACCCAGTACTTC. Its translation is CSARDSETQYF.

This rearrangement joins TRBV2 to TRBJ1-4; D call uncertain. Germline CDR1 is SNHLY and CDR2 is FYNNEI. The CDR3 spans 13 residues. V gave up 7 bases and J gave up 6 bases, with 12 bases separating them. This CDR3 is CASTGYLDEKLFF. CDR3 nucleotide sequence: TGTGCCAGCACTGGGTATCTCGATGAAAAACTGTTTTTT.

CDR3 in amino acids: CASSQVPGGTDTQYF. CDR3 DNA: TGTGCCAGCAGCCAAGTTCCGGGAGGCACAGATACGCAGTATTTT. This sequence joins TRBV4-2 and TRBJ2-3; possibly TRBD2 for D (6 bases). The CDR3 loop spans 15 amino acids. CDR1 and CDR2 (germline): LGHNA, YNFKEQ. V dropped 1 base and J dropped 1 base, with 9 bases sitting between them.